This entry concerns a single T cell receptor beta chain. The entry originates in a study of T cells in Graves' hyperthyroidism and ophthalmopathy. The CDR3 totals 16 residues. Losses at the gene ends were 2 bases for V and 3 bases for J; bases not matched to a gene: 5. Germline V gene lookup returns CDR1 SEHNR and CDR2 FQNEAQ (reference sequence). RNA transcripts provided the source from which TCR beta CDR3 regions were amplified. HTBI primers drove first-round RT-PCR of the TCR CDR3. In TCRdb, the multiplex PCR reads were re-called with MiXCR into one record per CDR3 protein. The sample contains 390,000 or so distinct CDR3 sequences, about 15% of which appear only once.

The rearrangement joins TRBV7-9 to TRBJ2-2, with 8 bases identical to TRBD1. This clonotype originated in a man aged 18 to 30 with Graves' ophthalmopathy. Specimen: blood. The CDR3 protein is CASSLRGQDHTGELFF. CDR3 in DNA: TGTGCCAGCAGCTTACGGGGACAGGACCACACCGGGGAGCTGTTTTTT.